This T cell receptor (beta chain) was found in a study of blood T cell repertoires in COVID-19. The CDR3 runs 18 residues. CDR1 is LNHDA, CDR2 SQIVND, per germline (reference sequence). V was clipped by 6 bases and J by 0 bases, with 18 bases between them. Those enrolled in Seattle joined during active infection and were followed longitudinally afterward. The count of this clone is one. Per the authors' pipeline: Reference gene primers were amplified, and this amplification served to estimate nucleated cell counts. Here immunoSEQ multiplex PCR was the method, and the copy in TCRdb shows in-frame clones only, minus some. Clone size and the V and J calls come from that table; the DNA yielded D and trimming. This table has roughly 220,000 clones, approximately 78% appearing once.

The sequence came from a woman over 75 with COVID-19, enrolled during active disease. Sequenced: peripheral blood. The chain is built from TRBV19 and TRBJ2-6, with a weak D call TRBD2 (6 bases). In DNA, the CDR3 is TGTGCCAGTAGCACTCCTCTAGCGCCAGGCTCTGGGGCCAACGTCCTGACTTTC. Encoded protein: CASSTPLAPGSGANVLTF.